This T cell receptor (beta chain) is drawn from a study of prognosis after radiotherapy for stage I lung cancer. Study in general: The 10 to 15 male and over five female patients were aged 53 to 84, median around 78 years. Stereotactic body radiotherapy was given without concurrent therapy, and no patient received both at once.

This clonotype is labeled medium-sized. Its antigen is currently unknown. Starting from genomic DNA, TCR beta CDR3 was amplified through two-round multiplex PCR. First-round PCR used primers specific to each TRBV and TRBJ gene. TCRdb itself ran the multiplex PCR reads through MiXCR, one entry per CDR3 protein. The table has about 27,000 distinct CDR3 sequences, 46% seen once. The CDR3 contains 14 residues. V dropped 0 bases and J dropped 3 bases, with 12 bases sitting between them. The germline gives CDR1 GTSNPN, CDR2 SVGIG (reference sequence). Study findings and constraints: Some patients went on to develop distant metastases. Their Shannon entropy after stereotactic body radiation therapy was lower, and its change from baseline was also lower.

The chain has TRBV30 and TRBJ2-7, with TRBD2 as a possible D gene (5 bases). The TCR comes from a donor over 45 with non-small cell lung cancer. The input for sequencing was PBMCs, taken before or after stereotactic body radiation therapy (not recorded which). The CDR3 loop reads CAWSVNGKFYEQYF. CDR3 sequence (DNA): TGTGCCTGGAGTGTAAACGGGAAGTTCTACGAGCAGTACTTC.